This T cell receptor (beta chain) was profiled in a study of blood T cell repertoires in COVID-19. Study summary: There were acute and convalescent COVID-19 samples, and they came from the United States, Italy and Spain. T cells, B-cell-depleted T cells, or PBMCs provided the cDNA or gDNA that served as material.

As originally analysed: Reference gene primer amplification in the assay estimated nucleated cell counts. Clones were read by immunoSEQ multiplex PCR, and TCRdb kept only the in-frame ones, dropping some. V and J calls and clone size are copied from that table; D and trimming were computed from the DNA. In the table there are roughly 220,000 clones, roughly 85% of which are singletons. Per germline, CDR1 SQVTM and CDR2 ANQGSEA. The CDR3 totals 17 residues. J gave up 0 bases and V 1 base, and 9 bases lay outside the gene matches. This TCR came from a man in his thirties or forties who had recovered from COVID-19. The chain employs TRBV29-1 and TRBJ2-3, with 8 bases that match TRBD1. Sample: peripheral blood. CDR3 nucleotides: TGCAGCGTTGAAGCCAGGACAGGGATATCCAGCACAGATACGCAGTATTTT. It codes for CSVEARTGISSTDTQYF.